The following is a TCR beta chain sequence with its context. J lost 6 bases, V lost 2 bases, and 3 bases had no gene match. This CDR3 contains 16 residues. Germline CDR1 MNHNY, CDR2 SVGAGI (reference sequence). This entry belongs to a study of cytomegalovirus exposure and HLA in healthy donors. Only in-frame clones appear in the TCRdb table, and some are missing; sequencing was by immunoSEQ multiplex PCR. The table lists about 67,000 clones, 94% of them singletons, with 0.55% to 0.65% in the top ten. Sequencing was performed on PBMCs. The J gene is TRBJ2-2, the V gene TRBV6-6; 13 positions agree with TRBD2. The clonotype was recovered from a young woman in good health and CMV-seronegative. CDR3: CASSYAGLAGAGELFF. The DNA for the CDR3 is TGTGCCAGCAGTTACGCCGGACTAGCGGGGGCCGGGGAGCTGTTTTTT.